The 29 T cell receptor beta chains in this list originate from one sample, sequenced in a study of blood T cell repertoires in COVID-19. The table came from immunoSEQ multiplex PCR; TCRdb's copy has only in-frame clones and leaves some out. The sample carries under 200,000 clones, about 88% recorded once. Sequences were obtained from peripheral blood. The receptors were sampled from a man aged 18 to 30 with acute or convalescent COVID-19.

The CDR3: CASSKSSGGTPNNSPLHF. The CDR3 DNA is TGCGCCAGCAGCAAGTCTTCGGGAGGGACCCCTAATAATTCACCCCTCCACTTT. This chain connects TRBV5-1 to TRBJ1-6; maybe TRBD1 (5 bases). Trimming cost V 4 bases and J 5 bases, with 22 bases left between them. This CDR3 has 18 amino acids. Germline V gives CDR1 SGHRS, CDR2 YFSETQ.

CDR3 loop: CASSFSGEKLFF. CDR3 nucleotides: TGTGCCAGCAGCTTTTCAGGGGAAAAACTGTTTTTT. The rearrangement uses TRBV5-5 and TRBJ1-4, with D possibly TRBD1 on 5 matching bases. V lost 2 bases and J 8 bases, leaving 7 bases between the germline ends. Germline V gives CDR1 SGHKS, CDR2 YYEKEE (reference sequence). The CDR3 totals 12 residues.

This clone turned up a few times. The rearrangement uses TRBV5-8 and TRBJ2-7; 7 bases align to TRBD2. CDR1 and CDR2 from the germline V gene are SGHTS and YDEGEE. The CDR3 consists of 18 residues. The V and J ends lost 2 bases and 1 base, in that order; junction bases with no gene match: 15. In nucleotides, the CDR3 is TGTGCCAGCAGCTTAGGACCCGGGAGGTCTGGGGTTTCCTACGAGCAGTACTTC. This translates into CASSLGPGRSGVSYEQYF. Together with reference TRBV5-8 and TRBJ2-7, the CDR3 gives the full variable domain: EAGVTQSPTHLIKTRGQQATLRCSPISGHTSVYWYQQALGLGLQFLLWYDEGEERNRGNFPPRFSGRQFPNYSSELNVNALELEDSALYLCASSLGPGRSGVSYEQYFGPGTRLTVT.

The table lists this clone with a few counts. This chain joins TRBV6-4 and TRBJ2-2; 10 bases agree with TRBD2. V lost 3 bases, J lost 4 bases, and 2 bases stayed unmatched. CDR1 is MRHNA, CDR2 SNTAGT, per germline. This CDR3 contains 15 residues. CDR3 sequence reads: CASSESGGATGELFF. CDR3 sequence (DNA): TGTGCCAGCAGTGAAAGCGGGGGGGCCACCGGGGAGCTGTTTTTT.

This chain's CDR3 is CASSPDRVYGYTF. In nucleotides, the CDR3 is TGTGCCAGCAGTCCCGACAGGGTCTATGGCTACACCTTC. V and J are TRBV28 and TRBJ1-2; 7 nucleotides line up with TRBD1. Germline trimming cut 5 bases from V and 4 bases from J; bases unmatched to any gene: 4. Per germline, CDR1 MDHEN and CDR2 SYDVKM. There are 13 residues in the CDR3.

This clone was detected only once. The chain couples TRBV24-1 to TRBJ1-2; D gene uncertain. V lost 2 bases and J 2 bases, leaving 11 bases between the germline ends. There are 15 residues in the CDR3. The germline gives CDR1 KGHDR, CDR2 SFDVKD. This CDR3 is CATSDSSTENYGYTF. The DNA of the CDR3 is TGTGCCACCAGTGATTCCTCGACTGAAAACTATGGCTACACCTTC.

V and J are TRBV2 and TRBJ2-7; possible D gene TRBD2, 5 bases. There are 14 residues in the CDR3. CDR1 SNHLY and CDR2 FYNNEI come from the germline V gene. The V end lost 5 bases, the J end lost 2 bases, and 13 bases lay between the germline ends. In DNA form, the CDR3 reads TGTGCCAGCAGTCGGGATGACCTTACCTACGAGCAGTACTTC. It is translated as CASSRDDLTYEQYF.

This CDR3 reads CASSEQGNYEQFF. The CDR3 bases are TGTGCCAGCTCAGAACAGGGTAACTATGAGCAGTTCTTC. The rearrangement uses TRBV18 and TRBJ2-1; D is perhaps TRBD1 (6 bases). V lost 5 bases to trimming and J lost 8 bases, with 13 bases between them. Germline CDR1 is KGHSH and CDR2 is LQKENI. The length of the CDR3 is 13 residues.

The CDR3 protein is CASSSTQGDHWPLHF. In DNA form, the CDR3 reads TGTGCCAGCAGCTCCACTCAGGGGGACCATTGGCCCCTCCACTTT. The J gene is TRBJ1-6, the V gene TRBV5-5; 7 bases agree with TRBD1. The V gene end was trimmed by 3 bases and the J gene end by 13 bases; junction bases not matched to a gene: 13. The germline V gene has CDR1 SGHKS and CDR2 YYEKEE (reference sequence). This CDR3 contains 15 residues.

J is TRBJ2-5 and V is TRBV29-1; D is possibly TRBD2 (7 bases). CDR1 and CDR2 (germline): SQVTM, ANQGSEA. Trimming removed 6 bases at V and 2 bases at J, with 13 bases between. The length of the CDR3 is 13 residues. In DNA form, the CDR3 reads TGCAGCGTCCCGAGGGGGGGGCAAGAGACCCAGTACTTC. It translates to CSVPRGGQETQYF.

This sequence joins TRBV5-4 and TRBJ2-1, with a weak D call TRBD2 (6 bases). The germline V and J ends were trimmed by 4 bases and 3 bases, with 11 bases remaining between them. The CDR3 consists of 14 residues. Germline values: CDR1 SGHNT, CDR2 YYREEE (reference sequence). In DNA, the CDR3 is TGTGCCAGCAGCCCCGGGGGAAGCTACAATGAGCAGTTCTTC. Amino acids: CASSPGGSYNEQFF.

V and J are TRBV18 and TRBJ2-2; D is ambiguous. With 8 bases removed from V and 0 bases from J, the gap between germline ends came to 13 bases. This CDR3 has 15 amino acids. Germline-derived CDR1 and CDR2 are KGHSH and LQKENI. The CDR3 bases are TGTGCCAGCCCCCAGGCTCCTACGAACACCGGGGAGCTGTTTTTT. This gives the protein CASPQAPTNTGELFF. The full variable domain, completed using reference TRBV18 and TRBJ2-2, is NAGVMQNPRHLVRRRGQEARLRCSPMKGHSHVYWYRQLPEEGLKFMVYLQKENIIDESGMPKERFSAEFPKEGPSILRIQQVVRGDSAAYFCASPQAPTNTGELFFGEGSRLTVL.

This clone was seen a single time. V is TRBV30 and J is TRBJ2-7, with D possibly TRBD1 on 6 matching bases. The CDR3 loop spans 14 amino acids. CDR1 is GTSNPN and CDR2 is SVGIG in the germline V gene (reference sequence). Trimming removed 1 base at V and 0 bases at J, with 10 bases between. CDR3 sequence (DNA): TGTGCCTGGAGTGGCACAGGGTTCTCCTACGAGCAGTACTTC. Its protein product is CAWSGTGFSYEQYF.

V is TRBV4-1 and J is TRBJ1-5; 7 positions match TRBD1. The germline gives CDR1 MGHRA, CDR2 YSYEKL. The V and J ends lost 0 bases and 4 bases, in that order; junction bases with no gene match: 3. CDR3 length equals 15 residues. This CDR3 is CASSQEGQFNQPQHF. CDR3 sequence (DNA): TGCGCCAGCAGCCAAGAGGGACAGTTTAATCAGCCCCAGCATTTT.

V is TRBV19 and J is TRBJ1-5, with D perhaps matching TRBD1 (5 bases). Trimming took 4 bases from V and 6 from J, leaving 13 bases between them. From germline, CDR1 is LNHDA and CDR2 SQIVND (reference sequence). This CDR3 is 14 amino acids long. The CDR3 DNA is TGTGCCAGTAGTAGGCAGGGATTAGGTCAGCCCCAGCATTTT. This encodes CASSRQGLGQPQHF.

V and J are TRBV20-1 and TRBJ1-2; D ambiguous. Germline CDR1 DFQATT, CDR2 SNEGSKA (reference sequence). The V and J ends lost 5 bases and 7 bases respectively, with 5 bases between them. The CDR3 length is 9 residues. As DNA, the CDR3 is TGCAGTGCTGACTTTGGCTACACCTTC. Amino acid sequence: CSADFGYTF.

This clone has only one observation. The V and J genes are TRBV30 and TRBJ1-5, with 7 bases aligning to TRBD1. The CDR3 is made up of 13 amino acids. Germline V gene sequence: CDR1 GTSNPN, CDR2 SVGIG (reference sequence). V trimming: 5 bases; J trimming: 3 bases; junction bases outside the gene matches: 4. The CDR3 DNA is TGTGCCTGGGCGACAGGGCCCAATCAGCCCCAGCATTTT. Protein product: CAWATGPNQPQHF.

The chain employs TRBV10-2 and TRBJ2-7; 8 nucleotides agree with TRBD2. The CDR3 totals 15 residues. Germline CDR1 and CDR2: WSHSY and SAAADI. With V trimmed by 4 bases and J by 5 bases, 10 bases remained unmatched. The DNA of the CDR3 is TGCGCCAGCAGTGTCTCCGGGGGGGGTTCCCACGAGCAGTACTTC. Translated: CASSVSGGGSHEQYF.

The chain links TRBV7-3 to TRBJ2-6; no reliable D call. Germline V lookup: CDR1 SGHTA, CDR2 FQGTGA. Trimming removed 4 bases from V and 0 bases from J, with 4 bases in between. This CDR3 region has 14 residues. The CDR3 region has the DNA TGTGCCAGCAGCTCCCTCTCTGGGGCCAACGTCCTGACTTTC. Amino acids: CASSSLSGANVLTF.

The chain is built from TRBV5-6 and TRBJ2-2, with 8 bases aligning to TRBD1. V shed 4 bases and J 7 bases; nucleotides not matched to a gene: 3. Germline V lookup: CDR1 SGHDT, CDR2 YYEEEE. This CDR3 has 13 residues. The CDR3 sequence is CASSLGQGGELFF. DNA of the CDR3: TGTGCCAGCAGCCTCGGACAGGGCGGGGAGCTGTTTTTT.

The CDR3 loop is CAWSLIQGNTIYF. In DNA, the CDR3 is TGTGCCTGGAGTTTAATACAGGGAAACACCATATATTTT. The chain uses TRBV30 and TRBJ1-3; D gene uncertain. V was pared by 2 bases and J by 4 bases, with 9 bases between. Germline-derived CDR1 and CDR2 are GTSNPN and SVGIG (reference sequence). This CDR3 spans 13 amino acids.

The gene calls are TRBV11-2 and TRBJ2-7; D remains ambiguous. V gave up 0 bases and J gave up 2 bases, with 5 bases separating them. The CDR3 has 13 residues. Germline V gives CDR1 SGHAT, CDR2 FQNNGV. The CDR3 sequence is CASSLDVTYEQYF. Written as DNA, the CDR3 is TGTGCCAGCAGCTTAGATGTAACCTACGAGCAGTACTTC.

The chain employs TRBV2 and TRBJ1-1; 10 positions agree with TRBD1. V was pared by 4 bases and J by 2 bases, with 16 bases of the junction left unmatched. The CDR3 is 19 amino acids. Germline V gene sequence: CDR1 SNHLY, CDR2 FYNNEI. CDR3 protein: CASSGFGTGEVQFNTEAFF. The CDR3 DNA reads as TGTGCCAGCAGTGGGTTCGGGACAGGGGAGGTCCAATTCAACACTGAAGCTTTCTTT.

This clone was detected only once. The gene calls are TRBV11-2 and TRBJ2-5; no clear D gene. Trimming shortened V by 6 bases and J by 2 bases, and 13 bases separated the two germline ends. Germline CDR1 is SGHAT and CDR2 is FQNNGV. The CDR3 is made up of 14 amino acids. In DNA form, the CDR3 reads TGTGCCAGCAGAGCCAGGCAGTTACAAGAGACCCAGTACTTC. Translating gives CASRARQLQETQYF.

The V call is TRBV5-4, the J call TRBJ1-2; TRBD1 aligns across 10 bases. Germline-derived CDR1 and CDR2 are SGHNT and YYREEE (reference sequence). J was trimmed by 4 bases and V by 6 bases; bases with no gene match: 6. There are 14 residues in the CDR3. Written as DNA, the CDR3 is TGTGCCAGCACCCGGGACAGGGGTTCCTATGGCTACACCTTC. Its protein is CASTRDRGSYGYTF.

The V call is TRBV28, the J call TRBJ1-3; D gene ambiguous. This CDR3 has 16 residues. Trimming stripped 5 bases from V and 4 bases from J, with 18 bases between. Per the germline V gene, CDR1 is MDHEN and CDR2 is SYDVKM. The CDR3 coding sequence is TGTGCCAGCAGTCCCGGACGGGGTAAGGAAGGAAACACCATATATTTT. Its translation: CASSPGRGKEGNTIYF. Supplemented by reference TRBV28 and TRBJ1-3, the full variable domain reads DVKVTQSSRYLVKRTGEKVFLECVQDMDHENMFWYRQDPGLGLRLIYFSYDVKMKEKGDIPEGYSVSREKKERFSLILESASTNQTSMYLCASSPGRGKEGNTIYFGEGSWLTVV.

The rearrangement uses TRBV24-1 and TRBJ2-3; 9 bases agree with TRBD1. Unmatched junction bases numbered 3, after V lost 6 bases and J lost 3 bases. The length of the CDR3 is 14 residues. Germline assignment: CDR1 KGHDR and CDR2 SFDVKD. CDR3 coding DNA: TGTGCCACCAGTCTGACAGGGGGTACAGATACGCAGTATTTT. Protein: CATSLTGGTDTQYF.

The chain links TRBV3-1 (or the pseudogene TRBV3-2) to TRBJ1-5, with TRBD1 as a possible D gene (5 bases). CDR1 LGHDT and CDR2 YNNKEL come from the germline V gene (reference sequence). The CDR3 sequence is 13 residues long. V was cut by 4 bases and J by 5 bases, with 9 bases left in between. This chain's CDR3 is CASSRDLYQPQHF. The DNA of the CDR3 is TGTGCCAGCAGCCGGGACTTATATCAGCCCCAGCATTTT.

The gene calls are TRBV7-8 and TRBJ2-3; D is uncertain. Germline V gene sequence: CDR1 SGHVS, CDR2 FQNEAQ. Trimming removed 5 bases from V and 6 bases from J, with 12 bases in between. The CDR3 has 13 residues. In DNA, the CDR3 is TGTGCCAGCAGCCCCCCTAGGCAGGATACGCAGTATTTT. Translating it yields CASSPPRQDTQYF.